These 2 T cell receptor beta chains were sequenced from one sample in a study of PD-1 blockade in classical Hodgkin lymphoma. Generated by immunoSEQ multiplex PCR, the TCRdb table keeps only in-frame clones and is missing some. Altogether some 35,000 clones are present, about 89% being singletons, with the ten largest covering less than 0.25%. Time point: newly diagnosed, previously untreated cHL patient sample. Negative selection with magnetic separation was used to purify CD4+ T cells from thawed PBMCs. The sequencing sample was made of CD4+ T cells from blood. These receptors were collected from a human donor with classical Hodgkin lymphoma.

This clone was picked up one time. This chain joins TRBV7-8 and TRBJ2-4; no firm D call. The CDR3 runs to 12 residues. V lost 4 bases and J 8 bases, leaving 9 bases between the germline ends. CDR1 SGHVS and CDR2 FQNEAQ come from the germline V gene. CDR3 residues: CASSSGSDIQYF. DNA of the CDR3: TGTGCCAGCAGCTCCGGGTCGGACATTCAGTACTTC.

V gene TRBV9 combines with J gene TRBJ1-1; a possible D gene is TRBD1 (6 bases). Trimming shortened V by 0 bases and J by 8 bases, and 8 bases separated the two germline ends. The CDR3 runs to 12 residues. Germline V gene data show CDR1 as SGDLS and CDR2 as YYNGEE. CDR3: CASSVEGDEAFF. The CDR3 DNA reads TGTGCCAGCAGCGTAGAGGGGGACGAAGCTTTCTTT.